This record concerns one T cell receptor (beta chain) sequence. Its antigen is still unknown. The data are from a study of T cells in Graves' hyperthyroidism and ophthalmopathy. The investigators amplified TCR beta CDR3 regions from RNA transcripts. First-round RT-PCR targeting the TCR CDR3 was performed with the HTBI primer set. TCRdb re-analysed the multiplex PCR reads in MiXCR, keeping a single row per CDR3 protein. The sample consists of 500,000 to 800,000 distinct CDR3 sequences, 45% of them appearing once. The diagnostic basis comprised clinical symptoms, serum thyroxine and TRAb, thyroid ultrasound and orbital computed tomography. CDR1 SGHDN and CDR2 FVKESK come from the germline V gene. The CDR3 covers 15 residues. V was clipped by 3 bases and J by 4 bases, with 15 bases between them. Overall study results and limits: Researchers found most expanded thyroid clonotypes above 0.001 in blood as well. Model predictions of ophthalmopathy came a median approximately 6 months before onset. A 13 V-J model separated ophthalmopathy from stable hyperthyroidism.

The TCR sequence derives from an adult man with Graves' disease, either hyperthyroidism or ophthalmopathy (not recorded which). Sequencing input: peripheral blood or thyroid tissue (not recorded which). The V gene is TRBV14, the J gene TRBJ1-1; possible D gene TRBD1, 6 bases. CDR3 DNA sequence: TGTGCCAGCAGCCATGACATAACAGGGTCCACTGAAGCTTTCTTT. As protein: CASSHDITGSTEAFF.